Below are 5 T cell receptor beta chains sequenced from a single sample in a study of Ad26.COV2.S vaccination and SARS-CoV-2 variants. Regarding treatment: around 19 received Ad26.COV2.S at low or high dose, single or two shots; 5 received placebo; per-sample allocation not given. Repertoires come from day 63 after the first vaccine or placebo injection. Some clones are missing from TCRdb's copy, which holds only in-frame ones; the method was immunoSEQ multiplex PCR. This table has about 350,000 clones, around 83% appearing once. The sample here was peripheral blood, taken in a trial of Ad26.COV2.S vaccine versus placebo. Receptors originate from a person aged 18-60 years who received the Ad26.COV2.S COVID-19 vaccine or a placebo.

This chain joins TRBV25-1 and TRBJ1-4, with D possibly being TRBD1 (6 bases). Per the germline V gene, CDR1 is MGHDK and CDR2 is SYGVNS. CDR3 length: 15 residues. The V and J ends lost 4 bases and 6 bases respectively, with 15 bases between them. DNA of the CDR3: TGTGCCAGCAGTGCCCTATCTGGGGGCGATGAAAAACTGTTTTTT. Encoded protein: CASSALSGGDEKLFF.

The genes are TRBV19 and TRBJ2-2; maybe TRBD2 (5 bases). V shed 5 bases and J shed 5 bases, with 12 bases lying between them. The CDR3 is 14 residues long. CDR1 LNHDA and CDR2 SQIVND come from the germline V gene (reference sequence). CDR3: CASSFREGTGELFF. The CDR3 DNA follows: TGTGCCAGTAGTTTTAGAGAGGGAACCGGGGAGCTGTTTTTT.

This chain links TRBV21-1 with TRBJ1-4. TRBV21-1 is labeled a pseudogene. CDR3 size: 19 residues. The CDR3 region has the DNA TGTGCCAGCAGCAAAGCGCATGCCGGGGGCTACTACGACTCAGAAAAACTGTTTTTT. This encodes CASSKAHAGGYYDSEKLFF.

The chain uses TRBV3-1 (or the pseudogene TRBV3-2) and TRBJ2-5, with 7 bases fitting TRBD2. Germline-derived CDR1 and CDR2 are LGHDT and YNNKEL (reference sequence). Trimming removed 1 base from V and 5 bases from J; junction bases left unmatched: 10. The CDR3 consists of 16 residues. Here the CDR3 DNA reads TGTGCCAGCAGCCAAGTTAATAGCGGGCCTTGGGAGACCCAGTACTTC. This encodes CASSQVNSGPWETQYF.

V is TRBV30 and J is TRBJ2-7; D perhaps matches TRBD2 (5 bases). Germline CDR1 and CDR2: GTSNPN and SVGIG (reference sequence). The CDR3 loop spans 14 amino acids. The V and J ends lost 7 bases and 2 bases respectively, with 18 bases between them. The CDR3 DNA reads as TGTGCCTACTCAGGAACGGGGATGACCTACGAGCAGTACTTC. Its translation: CAYSGTGMTYEQYF.